The 2 T cell receptor beta chains given below trace back to one sample, sequenced in a study of early T cells in non-severe SARS-CoV-2 infection. TCRdb reprocessed the 5' RACE reads with MiXCR, giving one entry per CDR3 protein. Of more than 55,000 distinct CDR3 sequences listed, less than 15% were seen once; the top ten hold roughly 9.3%. The starting material was whole blood, obtained at baseline. Every receptor here comes from an adult who was a healthcare worker with PCR-confirmed SARS-CoV-2 infection or an uninfected control (not recorded which).

The chain employs TRBV5-1 and TRBJ1-2; 11 positions match TRBD1. V lost 3 bases and J lost 4; bases outside the gene matches: 5. Germline CDR1 reads SGHRS; CDR2 reads YFSETQ. The CDR3 totals 15 residues. The CDR3 nucleotides read TGCGCCAGCAGCTCGGACAGGGGGCAGGTCTATGGCTACACCTTC. Translating it yields CASSSDRGQVYGYTF. Full variable domain (rest looked up from reference TRBV5-1 and TRBJ1-2): KAGVTQTPRYLIKTRGQQVTLSCSPISGHRSVSWYQQTPGQGLQFLFEYFSETQRNKGNFPGRFSGRQFSNSRSEMNVSTLELGDSALYLCASSSDRGQVYGYTFGSGTRLTVV.

The chain employs TRBV5-5 and TRBJ2-7; 14 bases fit TRBD2. V was pared by 5 bases and J by 1 base, with 5 bases of the junction left unmatched. CDR3 length equals 16 residues. Germline V gene sequence: CDR1 SGHKS, CDR2 YYEKEE (reference sequence). CDR3 loop: CASSPGLAGASYEQYF. DNA for the CDR3: TGTGCCAGCAGTCCGGGACTAGCGGGAGCATCCTACGAGCAGTACTTC.